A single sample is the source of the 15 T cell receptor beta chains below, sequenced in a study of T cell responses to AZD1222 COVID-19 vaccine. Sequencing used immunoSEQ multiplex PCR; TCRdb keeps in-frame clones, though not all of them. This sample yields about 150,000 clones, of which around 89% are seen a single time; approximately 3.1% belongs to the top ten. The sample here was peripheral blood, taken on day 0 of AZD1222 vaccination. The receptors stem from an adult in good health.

The CDR3 here is CASSFQGGSGEQYF. The CDR3 nucleotides read TGTGCCAGCAGCTTTCAGGGGGGTTCTGGCGAGCAGTACTTC. The V gene is TRBV5-5, the J gene TRBJ2-7; TRBD1 is a possible D gene (7 bases). Germline V gives CDR1 SGHKS, CDR2 YYEKEE (reference sequence). The V end lost 2 bases, the J end lost 6 bases, and 15 bases lay between the germline ends. CDR3 length: 14 residues.

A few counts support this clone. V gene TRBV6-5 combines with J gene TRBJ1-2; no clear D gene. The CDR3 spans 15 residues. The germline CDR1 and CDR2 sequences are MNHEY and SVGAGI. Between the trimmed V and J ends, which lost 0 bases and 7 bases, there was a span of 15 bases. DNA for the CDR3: TGTGCCAGCAGTTACTCCTTTGCGGCTGAGGGTGGCTACACCTTC. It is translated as CASSYSFAAEGGYTF.

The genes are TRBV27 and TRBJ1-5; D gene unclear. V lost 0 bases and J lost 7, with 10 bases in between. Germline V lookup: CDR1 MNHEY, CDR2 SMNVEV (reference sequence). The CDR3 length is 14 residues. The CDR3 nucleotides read TGTGCCAGCAGTTTATCGTCCGGGGTCCAGCCCCAGCATTTT. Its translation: CASSLSSGVQPQHF.

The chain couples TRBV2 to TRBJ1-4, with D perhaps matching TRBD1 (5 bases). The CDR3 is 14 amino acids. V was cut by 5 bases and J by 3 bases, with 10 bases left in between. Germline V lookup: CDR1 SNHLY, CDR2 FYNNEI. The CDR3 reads CASSFGASNEKLFF. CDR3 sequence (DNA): TGTGCCAGCAGTTTCGGGGCGTCTAATGAAAAACTGTTTTTT.

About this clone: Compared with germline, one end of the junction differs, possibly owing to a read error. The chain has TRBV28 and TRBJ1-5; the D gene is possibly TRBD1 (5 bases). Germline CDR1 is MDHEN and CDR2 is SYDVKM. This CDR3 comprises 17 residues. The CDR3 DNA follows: TGTGCCAGCAGTTTATCGGATTGGGGCCCGACTCCTCAGCTCCAGCATTTT. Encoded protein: CASSLSDWGPTPQLQHF.

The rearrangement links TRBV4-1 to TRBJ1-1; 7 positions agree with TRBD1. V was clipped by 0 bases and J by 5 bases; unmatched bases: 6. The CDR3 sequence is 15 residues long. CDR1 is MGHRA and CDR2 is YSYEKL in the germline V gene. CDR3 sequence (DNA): TGCGCCAGCAGCCAAGATCCGGGACAGAGGACTGAAGCTTTCTTT. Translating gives CASSQDPGQRTEAFF.

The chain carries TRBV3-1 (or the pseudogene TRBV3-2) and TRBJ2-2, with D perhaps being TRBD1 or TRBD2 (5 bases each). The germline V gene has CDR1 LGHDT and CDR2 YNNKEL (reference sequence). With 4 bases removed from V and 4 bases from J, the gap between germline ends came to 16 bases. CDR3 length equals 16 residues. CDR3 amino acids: CASSPHPGAGTGELFF. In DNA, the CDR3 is TGTGCCAGCAGCCCTCATCCTGGGGCGGGCACCGGGGAGCTGTTTTTT.

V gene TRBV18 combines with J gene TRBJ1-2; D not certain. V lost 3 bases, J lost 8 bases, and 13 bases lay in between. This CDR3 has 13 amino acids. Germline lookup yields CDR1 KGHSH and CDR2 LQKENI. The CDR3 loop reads CASSPGSKGGYTF. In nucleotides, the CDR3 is TGTGCCAGCTCACCCGGGTCCAAAGGGGGCTACACCTTC.

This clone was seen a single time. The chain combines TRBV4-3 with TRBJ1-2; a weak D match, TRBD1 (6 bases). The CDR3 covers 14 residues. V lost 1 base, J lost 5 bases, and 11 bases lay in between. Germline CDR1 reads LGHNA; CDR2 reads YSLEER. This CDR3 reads CASSQVTGTYGYTF. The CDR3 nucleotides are TGCGCCAGCAGCCAAGTGACAGGAACATATGGCTACACCTTC.

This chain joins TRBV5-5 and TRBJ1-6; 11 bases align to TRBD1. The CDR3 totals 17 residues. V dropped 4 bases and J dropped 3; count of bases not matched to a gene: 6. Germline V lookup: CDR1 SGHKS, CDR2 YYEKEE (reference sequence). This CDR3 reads CASSVDGTGGYNSPLHF. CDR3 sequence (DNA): TGTGCCAGCAGCGTAGACGGGACAGGGGGCTATAATTCACCCCTCCACTTT.

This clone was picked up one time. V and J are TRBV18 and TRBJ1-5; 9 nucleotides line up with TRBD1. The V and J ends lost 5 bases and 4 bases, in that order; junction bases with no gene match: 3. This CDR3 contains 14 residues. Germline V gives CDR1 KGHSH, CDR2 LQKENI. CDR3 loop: CASSGGQGNQPQHF. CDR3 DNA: TGTGCCAGCTCAGGCGGACAGGGGAATCAGCCCCAGCATTTT.

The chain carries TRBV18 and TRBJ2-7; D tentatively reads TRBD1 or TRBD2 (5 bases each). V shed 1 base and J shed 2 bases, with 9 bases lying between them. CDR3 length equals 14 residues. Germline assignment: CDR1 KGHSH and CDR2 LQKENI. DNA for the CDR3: TGTGCCAGCTCACCACTGGGACGCACCTACGAGCAGTACTTC. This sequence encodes CASSPLGRTYEQYF. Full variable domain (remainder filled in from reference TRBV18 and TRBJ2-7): NAGVMQNPRHLVRRRGQEARLRCSPMKGHSHVYWYRQLPEEGLKFMVYLQKENIIDESGMPKERFSAEFPKEGPSILRIQQVVRGDSAAYFCASSPLGRTYEQYFGPGTRLTVT.

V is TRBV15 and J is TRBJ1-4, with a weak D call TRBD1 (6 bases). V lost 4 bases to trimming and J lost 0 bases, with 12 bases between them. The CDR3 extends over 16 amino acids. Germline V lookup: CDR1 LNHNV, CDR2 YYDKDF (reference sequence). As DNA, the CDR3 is TGTGCCACCAGCAAAGGACAGAAGTCAACTAATGAAAAACTGTTTTTT. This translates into CATSKGQKSTNEKLFF. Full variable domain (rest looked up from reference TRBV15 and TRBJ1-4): DAMVIQNPRYQVTQFGKPVTLSCSQTLNHNVMYWYQQKSSQAPKLLFHYYDKDFNNEADTPDNFQSRRPNTSFCFLDIRSPGLGDTAMYLCATSKGQKSTNEKLFFGSGTQLSVL.

In DNA form, the CDR3 reads TGCAGTGCTAGTACAGGGGGCCTCTATGGCTACACCTTC. Its translation is CSASTGGLYGYTF. This chain links TRBV20-1 with TRBJ1-2; 9 nucleotides align to TRBD1. The CDR3 has 13 amino acids. In germline, CDR1 is DFQATT, CDR2 SNEGSKA (reference sequence). V lost 3 bases, J lost 4 bases, and 3 bases stayed unmatched.

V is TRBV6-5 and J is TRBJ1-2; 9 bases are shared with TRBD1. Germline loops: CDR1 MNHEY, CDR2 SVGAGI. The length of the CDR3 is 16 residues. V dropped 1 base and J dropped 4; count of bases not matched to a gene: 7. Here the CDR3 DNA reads TGTGCCAGCAGTTACTTACCGGGACAGGGAACCTATGGCTACACCTTC. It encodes CASSYLPGQGTYGYTF.